This record looks at one T cell receptor (beta chain) sequence and its context. The antigen remains undetermined. The germline CDR1 and CDR2 sequences are SEHNR and FQNEAQ (reference sequence). The CDR3 contains 14 residues. The V segment lost 5 bases and the J segment 7 bases; nucleotides outside the gene matches: 5. Some clones are missing from TCRdb's copy, which holds only in-frame ones; the method was immunoSEQ multiplex PCR. The sample consists of tens of thousands of clones, 85% to 90% of them appearing once. Checkpoint therapy with ipilimumab 1 mg/kg began 14 to 28 days after transplant. Patients received nivolumab 3 mg/kg at weeks 1, 4, 7, 10, then fortnightly to week 26. These data are taken from a study of ipilimumab plus nivolumab after autologous stem cell transplantation. Study background: The DLBCL cohort had primary refractory and relapsed disease, with 18-month progression-free survival of approximately 87% and 28%.

Whole-study findings and limits: Per the authors, repertoire, Treg and microbiota data justify further study.

Sequenced here: PBMCs, sampled in a trial of ipilimumab plus nivolumab as post-transplant consolidation. The TCR comes from a male donor with diffuse large B-cell lymphoma. The J gene is TRBJ1-2, the V gene TRBV7-9, with 12 bases identical to TRBD1. The CDR3 DNA sequence: TGTGCCAGCAGCCCCGGGACAGGGGGCGTTGGCTACACCTTC. This encodes CASSPGTGGVGYTF.